This T cell receptor (beta chain) was captured by sequencing in a study of PD-L1 blockade in urothelial cancer. Study overall: About 90% of the 29 patients were men with bladder-origin urothelial cancer. The authors examined blood 3 weeks (second dose) and 6 weeks after treatment start.

Described time point: pretreatment peripheral blood. Patients yielded 1 to 8 samples each, pretreatment and on-treatment. This clone came up once. This CDR3 region has 15 residues. The V gene's germline CDR1 is MDHEN and CDR2 SYDVKM. Trimming removed 6 bases from V and 4 bases from J, with 15 bases in between. What went into each PCR as a spike was synthetic TCR analog templates. TCRdb's table, derived via immunoSEQ multiplex PCR, lists solely in-frame clones and lacks some. The sample holds roughly 45,000 clones, 80% seen once. Specimen: PBMCs, collected around atezolizumab (anti-PD-L1) treatment. The sequence derives from a man aged 55-75 years with urothelial cancer. This chain joins TRBV28 and TRBJ2-2; a possible D gene is TRBD1 (6 bases). As DNA, the CDR3 is TGTGCCAGCAGCCGTGGGACAACCGGCACCGGGGAGCTGTTTTTT. Its protein is CASSRGTTGTGELFF.